This entry lists 20 T cell receptor beta chains sequenced from one sample in a study of blood T cells in healthy people across ages. Alongside a J-beta primer mix, a sample-barcoded 5' primer served in a second PCR lasting roughly 7 to 11 cycles. TCRdb itself ran the 5' RACE reads through MiXCR, one entry per CDR3 protein. The sample lists approximately 1.5 million distinct CDR3 sequences, less than 45% occurring once. The sample consisted of blood. The receptors shown here come from a young woman in good health.

V usage is TRBV20-1 and J usage is TRBJ1-5, with D possibly matching TRBD1 (5 bases). V lost 7 bases, J lost 9 bases, and 16 bases lay in between. Germline CDR1 and CDR2: DFQATT and SNEGSKA (reference sequence). This CDR3 is 12 amino acids long. The CDR3 protein is CSGTAGDRPQHF. In DNA, the CDR3 is TGCAGTGGGACGGCGGGGGATCGGCCCCAGCATTTT.

This chain connects TRBV4-1 to TRBJ2-7; D call uncertain. The CDR3 has 14 residues. The germline CDR1 and CDR2 sequences are MGHRA and YSYEKL. Trimming cost V 1 base and J 3 bases, with 10 bases left between them. Here the CDR3 DNA reads TGCGCCAGCAGCCAAGTTGGGCAGAACTACGAGCAGTACTTC. This gives the protein CASSQVGQNYEQYF.

The chain carries TRBV7-9 and TRBJ1-1; D gene uncertain. The germline V gene has CDR1 SEHNR and CDR2 FQNEAQ (reference sequence). V was cut by 4 bases and J by 2 bases, with 14 bases left in between. The CDR3 contains 15 residues. DNA for the CDR3: TGTGCCAGCAGCTCGGGGTCCAAGGGAAACACTGAAGCTTTCTTT. Translation gives CASSSGSKGNTEAFF.

This chain joins TRBV25-1 and TRBJ2-3; D perhaps matches TRBD2 (7 bases). Germline CDR1 reads MGHDK; CDR2 reads SYGVNS. The CDR3 is 15 residues long. Deletions cut 1 base from V and 4 bases from J, with 12 bases between. CDR3 in DNA: TGTGCCAGCAGTGAATTCGGGGGGCGCGCAGATACGCAGTATTTT. Protein: CASSEFGGRADTQYF.

Ten or more counts support this clonotype. The genes are TRBV3-1 and TRBJ2-3; D might be TRBD1 (5 bases). Trimming shortened V by 4 bases and J by 0 bases, and 11 bases separated the two germline ends. CDR3 size: 15 residues. The germline CDR1 and CDR2 sequences are LGHDT and YNNKEL (reference sequence). CDR3 amino acids: CASSPTGTSTDTQYF. CDR3 nucleotide sequence: TGTGCCAGCAGCCCTACAGGAACTAGCACAGATACGCAGTATTTT.

The chain uses TRBV9 and TRBJ2-4; 7 positions match TRBD2. Near its end, the DNA agrees better with TRBJ2-7, so the J call may be wrong. The germline V gene has CDR1 SGDLS and CDR2 YYNGEE. CDR3 length: 15 residues. CDR3 protein: CASSVSPSGDYEQYF. DNA for the CDR3: TGTGCCAGCAGCGTAAGCCCTAGCGGCGACTACGAGCAGTACTTC.

The chain links TRBV11-2 to TRBJ2-5; D is possibly TRBD1 (5 bases). Germline CDR1 is SGHAT and CDR2 is FQNNGV. The CDR3 has 13 amino acids. The V gene lost 4 bases and the J gene lost 7 bases, with 13 bases spanning the gap. CDR3 DNA sequence: TGTGCCAGCAGCTCACTTGACAGCCGGACCCAGTACTTC. Its protein product is CASSSLDSRTQYF.

The rearrangement joins TRBV20-1 to TRBJ2-5; TRBD2 agrees at 11 bases. V lost 6 bases, J lost 11 bases, and 14 bases stayed unmatched. The CDR3 length is 14 residues. In germline, CDR1 is DFQATT, CDR2 SNEGSKA (reference sequence). CDR3 protein: CSATLAGGRNKQYF. In DNA form, the CDR3 reads TGCAGTGCCACCCTAGCGGGGGGACGTAACAAGCAGTACTTC.

The genes are TRBV2 and TRBJ2-3; perhaps TRBD2 as D (6 bases). From germline, CDR1 is SNHLY and CDR2 FYNNEI. The CDR3 runs 16 residues. V dropped 8 bases and J dropped 2 bases, with 20 bases sitting between them. CDR3 nucleotides: TGTGCCAGCTCACCATCAGGGACTCTAAACACAGATACGCAGTATTTT. Protein product: CASSPSGTLNTDTQYF.

This chain connects TRBV2 to TRBJ2-2; TRBD1 agrees at 7 bases. The CDR3 loop spans 12 amino acids. Germline CDR1 and CDR2: SNHLY and FYNNEI. The ends lost 9 bases at V and 7 bases at J; junction bases unmatched: 5. This CDR3 reads CASKGDSGELFF. The CDR3 DNA follows: TGTGCCAGTAAGGGGGACAGCGGGGAGCTGTTTTTT. Variable domain in full (rest from reference TRBV2 and TRBJ2-2): EPEVTQTPSHQVTQMGQEVILRCVPISNHLYFYWYRQILGQKVEFLVSFYNNEISEKSEIFDDQFSVERPDGSNFTLKIRSTKLEDSAMYFCASKGDSGELFFGEGSRLTVL.

The chain has TRBV10-3 and TRBJ1-5; TRBD1 agrees at 7 bases. Germline values: CDR1 ENHRY, CDR2 SYGVKD. This CDR3 comprises 14 residues. V gave up 6 bases and J gave up 3 bases; unmatched junction bases: 5. CDR3 DNA: TGTGCCATCAGCCCCGGGACAGACAATCAGCCCCAGCATTTT. It translates to CAISPGTDNQPQHF.

The CDR3 sequence: CASSTLDRQSGNTIYF. The DNA of the CDR3 is TGTGCCAGCAGCACCCTGGACAGGCAGTCTGGAAACACCATATATTTT. J is TRBJ1-3 and V is TRBV7-9, with TRBD1 matching over 7 bases. The junction had 8 bases not matched to a gene; V was cut back by 5 bases and J by 1 base. The CDR3 length is 16 residues. Per germline, CDR1 SEHNR and CDR2 FQNEAQ (reference sequence).

This clonotype has a handful of counts. The chain carries TRBV5-1 and TRBJ1-2; D ambiguous. In germline, CDR1 is SGHRS, CDR2 YFSETQ. V was shortened by 4 bases and J by 1 base, with 11 bases between the two germline ends. This CDR3 spans 14 amino acids. In nucleotides, the CDR3 is TGCGCCAGCAGCACCTCGACCGATAACTATGGCTACACCTTC. Its translation is CASSTSTDNYGYTF.

The chain recombines TRBV5-1 with TRBJ2-3; D is uncertain. Germline V CDR1 and CDR2: SGHRS, YFSETQ. The CDR3 runs 15 residues. Trimming removed 4 bases at V and 8 bases at J, with 20 bases between. CDR3 sequence: CASSVVGVGIGTQYF. The CDR3 DNA is TGCGCCAGCAGCGTGGTAGGCGTCGGTATAGGTACGCAGTATTTT.

This clonotype was found once. J is TRBJ2-7 and V is TRBV5-1; 7 nucleotides match TRBD1. The V gene end was trimmed by 5 bases and the J gene end by 4 bases; junction bases not matched to a gene: 12. Germline CDR1 SGHRS, CDR2 YFSETQ. The CDR3 runs 15 residues. CDR3 sequence: CASSFGRGQLYEQYF. The DNA for the CDR3 is TGCGCCAGCAGTTTTGGTAGGGGACAGCTATACGAGCAGTACTTC.

Remarks on this clonotype: The CDR3 ends on some other residue instead of the conserved phenylalanine or tryptophan, so this is likely a read error. The V call is TRBV13, the J call TRBJ1-4; D unresolved. Trimming took 2 bases from V and 5 from J, leaving 9 bases between them. CDR1 is PRHDT, CDR2 FYEKMQ, per germline (reference sequence). The CDR3 extends over 14 amino acids. The CDR3 nucleotides are TGTGCCAGCAGCTTACGGACCGCGAATGAAAAACTGTTTTTG. As protein: CASSLRTANEKLFL.

J is TRBJ2-3 and V is TRBV20-1; D gene uncertain. Trimming shortened V by 0 bases and J by 0 bases, and 10 bases separated the two germline ends. The CDR3 has 15 residues. Germline loops: CDR1 DFQATT, CDR2 SNEGSKA (reference sequence). CDR3 in amino acids: CSARDAGLSTDTQYF. DNA for the CDR3: TGCAGTGCTAGAGATGCAGGTTTAAGCACAGATACGCAGTATTTT.

The rearrangement joins TRBV10-3 to TRBJ1-4; D uncertain. The CDR3 totals 17 residues. Deletions cut 1 base from V and 8 bases from J, with 20 bases between. Germline CDR1 and CDR2: ENHRY and SYGVKD. The CDR3 spells CAISEYAPGGVGEKLFF. The CDR3 coding sequence is TGTGCCATCAGTGAGTACGCGCCCGGTGGGGTCGGAGAAAAACTGTTTTTT.

The chain recombines TRBV5-6 with TRBJ2-7, with 7 bases fitting TRBD1. The last part of the DNA fits TRBJ2-4 better; the J call may be wrong. The CDR3 length is 15 residues. The V gene's germline CDR1 is SGHDT and CDR2 YYEEEE. The CDR3: CASSLFGTEKNIQYF. The CDR3, as DNA: TGTGCCAGCAGCTTGTTCGGGACAGAGAAAAACATTCAGTACTTC.

There are a few counts of this clonotype. CDR3 loop: CASSPLGTGASSYEQYF. The CDR3 coding sequence is TGTGCCAGCAGTCCCCTCGGAACAGGGGCGAGCTCCTACGAGCAGTACTTC. The chain couples TRBV25-1 to TRBJ2-7, with 7 bases aligning to TRBD1. CDR1 and CDR2 from the germline V gene are MGHDK and SYGVNS. V gave up 5 bases and J gave up 0 bases; unmatched junction bases: 13. This CDR3 has 17 residues.